The 18 T cell receptor beta chains below come from one sample, sequenced in a study of blood T cell repertoires in COVID-19. Sequenced by immunoSEQ multiplex PCR; TCRdb stores in-frame clones only, minus some. The sample holds 200,000 to 250,000 clones, roughly 87% seen once. Input material: PBMCs or T cells enriched from blood (not recorded which). The receptor set was obtained from a woman in her thirties with acute COVID-19.

The chain is built from TRBV12-3 or TRBV12-4 and TRBJ2-7, with D hard to call. V was pared by 3 bases and J by 6 bases, with 9 bases between. The CDR3 contains 12 residues. CDR3 residues: CASSFEDGEQYF. The CDR3 coding sequence is TGTGCCAGCAGTTTTGAGGATGGCGAGCAGTACTTC.

This clone was observed a single time. This chain links TRBV7-9 with TRBJ2-5; TRBD2 matches 10 bases. Per the germline V gene, CDR1 is SEHNR and CDR2 is FQNEAQ (reference sequence). The CDR3 is made up of 15 amino acids. V shed 4 bases and J 5 bases; nucleotides not matched to a gene: 7. For the CDR3, the DNA is TGTGCCAGCAGCTCCAGCGGGGGGGTGCGGGAGACCCAGTACTTC. Its protein product is CASSSSGGVRETQYF.

V and J are TRBV5-8 and TRBJ1-3; no firm D call. The germline gives CDR1 SGHTS, CDR2 YDEGEE. The CDR3 runs 18 residues. Trimming cost V 1 base and J 0 bases, with 17 bases left between them. The chain's CDR3 is CASSLWYKRVISGNTIYF. The CDR3 DNA reads as TGTGCCAGCAGCTTGTGGTATAAGAGGGTGATCTCTGGAAACACCATATATTTT.

The count of this clone is one. As DNA, the CDR3 is TGCGCCAGCAGCCACGACAGGGCCCGGGGTGGCTACACCTTC. Translating it yields CASSHDRARGGYTF. The chain uses TRBV4-1 and TRBJ1-2; 7 bases are a match to TRBD1. Germline V gives CDR1 MGHRA, CDR2 YSYEKL. The CDR3 has 14 residues. J gave up 7 bases and V 3 bases, and 8 bases lay outside the gene matches.

In its sample, this clone was seen once. The chain carries TRBV6-2 or TRBV6-3 and TRBJ2-7; TRBD1 is a possible D gene (6 bases). The CDR3 extends over 16 amino acids. V was trimmed by 5 bases and J by 3 bases, leaving 20 bases between them. In germline, CDR1 is MNHEY, CDR2 SVGEGT. CDR3 protein: CASSGTGLGRLYEQYF. The CDR3, as DNA: TGTGCCAGCAGTGGAACAGGGCTAGGGCGCCTCTACGAGCAGTACTTC.

The chain employs TRBV19 and TRBJ1-1; TRBD1 agrees at 9 bases. The J segment lost 7 bases and the V segment lost 2 bases, leaving 11 bases of the junction unmatched. The CDR3 extends over 16 amino acids. CDR1 is LNHDA and CDR2 is SQIVND in the germline V gene (reference sequence). As DNA, the CDR3 is TGTGCCAGTAGTATACGACAGGGGGAAGAGTTTGGTGAAGCTTTCTTT. Translation gives CASSIRQGEEFGEAFF.

This sequence joins TRBV5-8 and TRBJ1-2; TRBD1 matches 7 bases. Per the germline V gene, CDR1 is SGHTS and CDR2 is YDEGEE. The CDR3 spans 13 residues. The V segment lost 5 bases and the J segment 5 bases; nucleotides outside the gene matches: 6. The CDR3 protein is CASRFDRDYGYTF. CDR3 nucleotides: TGTGCCAGCAGGTTCGACAGGGATTATGGCTACACCTTC.

The sample holds one count of this clone. V is TRBV21-1 and J is TRBJ2-3; the table gives TRBD2 as D, unverified against the DNA. TRBV21-1 represents a pseudogene. The CDR3 loop spans 13 amino acids. CDR3 nucleotide sequence: TGTGCCAGCAGCCCAGCTAAGGAGGATACGCAGTATTTT. This encodes CASSPAKEDTQYF.

The chain employs TRBV10-2 and TRBJ1-3; D might be TRBD1 (6 bases). V was clipped by 0 bases and J by 6 bases, with 12 bases between them. This CDR3 has 15 residues. Germline loops: CDR1 WSHSY, CDR2 SAAADI. The CDR3 here is CASSESPDSPNTIYF. The CDR3 nucleotides read TGCGCCAGCAGTGAGTCCCCGGACAGCCCAAACACCATATATTTT.

The chain has TRBV6-2 or TRBV6-3 and TRBJ1-2; 9 positions match TRBD1. Germline V gene sequence: CDR1 MNHEY, CDR2 SVGEGT. The CDR3 has 15 amino acids. The junction had 4 bases not matched to a gene; V was cut back by 0 bases and J by 5 bases. In DNA form, the CDR3 reads TGTGCCAGCAGTTACTCGAGGACAGGGGTTTATGGCTACACCTTC. Its translation is CASSYSRTGVYGYTF.

This chain uses TRBV5-1 with TRBJ2-3; a possible D gene is TRBD1 (6 bases). Trimming took off 6 bases at V and 0 bases at J, with 8 bases between the two ends. The CDR3 sequence is 13 residues long. In germline, CDR1 is SGHRS, CDR2 YFSETQ. CDR3 nucleotide sequence: TGCGCCAGCAAGACAGGTAGCACAGATACGCAGTATTTT. This gives the protein CASKTGSTDTQYF.

The genes are TRBV6-5 and TRBJ1-5; D unresolved. Germline V gene data show CDR1 as MNHEY and CDR2 as SVGAGI. The ends were cut back, 7 bases at V and 2 bases at J, with 15 bases in the middle. This CDR3 has 15 residues. This CDR3 reads CASKDTPRGNQPQHF. The CDR3 DNA sequence: TGTGCCAGCAAAGACACCCCCCGAGGCAATCAGCCCCAGCATTTT.

The chain employs TRBV11-2 and TRBJ2-5; 10 bases match TRBD2. Germline CDR1 is SGHAT and CDR2 is FQNNGV. The CDR3 length is 16 residues. The V gene end was trimmed by 5 bases and the J gene end by 3 bases; junction bases not matched to a gene: 9. DNA for the CDR3: TGTGCCAGCAGCCTGCTTGGACTAGCGGTAGAAGAGACCCAGTACTTC. Encoded protein: CASSLLGLAVEETQYF.

This sequence joins TRBV27 and TRBJ1-1; the match to TRBD1 covers 9 bases. This CDR3 is built from 15 residues. V lost 5 bases and J lost 1; bases outside the gene matches: 5. Germline V lookup: CDR1 MNHEY, CDR2 SMNVEV (reference sequence). The CDR3 spells CASSPRTGANTEAFF. CDR3 nucleotides: TGTGCCAGCAGTCCAAGGACAGGGGCGAACACTGAAGCTTTCTTT.

The chain uses TRBV7-9 and TRBJ1-5; D remains unclear. Germline CDR1 and CDR2: SEHNR and FQNEAQ (reference sequence). The V end was cut by 5 bases, the J end by 4 bases, with 9 bases between. The CDR3 contains 13 residues. The CDR3: CASSAGENQPQHF. Here the CDR3 DNA reads TGTGCCAGCAGCGCCGGGGAGAATCAGCCCCAGCATTTT.

This clone turned up a few times. The chain joins TRBV4-2 to TRBJ1-5, with 7 bases identical to TRBD1. The CDR3 sequence is 18 residues long. CDR1 and CDR2 (germline): LGHNA, YNFKEQ. J was trimmed by 1 base and V by 1 base; bases with no gene match: 10. The CDR3 protein is CASSQAGGFEVSNQPQHF. The CDR3 nucleotides are TGTGCCAGCAGCCAAGCAGGGGGTTTTGAAGTGAGCAATCAGCCCCAGCATTTT.

This clone was seen once. The CDR3: CASGGQGAYTEAFF. For the CDR3, the DNA is TGTGCCAGCGGAGGACAGGGGGCTTACACTGAAGCTTTCTTT. The chain employs TRBV2 and TRBJ1-1, with TRBD1 identical over 11 bases. CDR1 SNHLY and CDR2 FYNNEI come from the germline V gene. The trim removed 8 bases at V and 3 bases at J, leaving 5 bases unmatched. The CDR3 consists of 14 residues.

The V and J genes are TRBV20-1 and TRBJ1-6; D remains ambiguous. CDR1 and CDR2 from the germline V gene are DFQATT and SNEGSKA (reference sequence). This CDR3 comprises 15 residues. The V and J ends lost 3 bases and 0 bases respectively, with 9 bases between them. The CDR3 is CSASSRSSYNSPLHF. CDR3 coding DNA: TGCAGTGCTAGTTCACGGAGCTCCTATAATTCACCCCTCCACTTT.